The 4 T cell receptor beta chains below were found in one sample sequenced in a study of T cell responses to AZD1222 COVID-19 vaccine. Sequencing used immunoSEQ multiplex PCR; TCRdb keeps in-frame clones, though not all of them. The data hold 99,000 or so clones, with around nine tenths observed a single time. The sequenced sample was peripheral blood, obtained on day 0 of AZD1222 vaccination. Receptor source: an adult in good health.

This chain connects TRBV10-2 to TRBJ1-2, with 7 bases matching TRBD1. The CDR3 is made up of 14 amino acids. V was clipped by 6 bases and J by 4 bases; unmatched bases: 8. CDR1 is WSHSY, CDR2 SAAADI, per germline. The CDR3 nucleotides read TGCGCCAGCAGCGAAGTAGGACAGGTCTATGGCTACACCTTC. Translation: CASSEVGQVYGYTF.

This chain connects TRBV5-1 to TRBJ1-4; 7 bases are shared with TRBD1. Losses at the gene ends were 3 bases for V and 5 bases for J; bases not matched to a gene: 7. The CDR3 has 15 amino acids. Germline assignment: CDR1 SGHRS and CDR2 YFSETQ. The DNA of the CDR3 is TGCGCCAGCAGCTGGACAGGACAAAAGAATGAAAAACTGTTTTTT. Its translation is CASSWTGQKNEKLFF.

The gene calls are TRBV9 and TRBJ1-3; D gene ambiguous. This CDR3 spans 14 amino acids. CDR1 SGDLS and CDR2 YYNGEE come from the germline V gene. Trimming took 4 bases from V and 0 from J, leaving 8 bases between them. For the CDR3, the DNA is TGTGCCAGCAGCACCCCAGACTCTGGAAACACCATATATTTT. Its protein is CASSTPDSGNTIYF.

The chain uses TRBV27 and TRBJ1-1, with a possible D match to TRBD1 (5 bases). CDR1 and CDR2 (germline): MNHEY, SMNVEV (reference sequence). The V end was cut by 5 bases, the J end by 0 bases, with 10 bases between. The CDR3 extends over 14 amino acids. In DNA, the CDR3 is TGTGCCAGCAGTAGACAGAATTTGAACACTGAAGCTTTCTTT. The encoded protein is CASSRQNLNTEAFF.